The 15 T cell receptor beta chains below were found in one sample sequenced in a study of T-cell memory formation after mild COVID-19. Via MiXCR, TCRdb re-called the 5' RACE reads, giving one row per CDR3 protein. Seen here are roughly 130,000 distinct CDR3 sequences, approximately 5.9% observed once, and the top ten hold roughly 2%. The specimen sequenced was PBMCs or a T cell subset sorted from them (not recorded which). The receptors derive from an adult woman who had mild COVID-19 (a few samples of this study predate the infection). Cell type and time point are not known.

This clonotype was detected a few times. The chain has TRBV3-1 and TRBJ1-2; the D gene is possibly TRBD1 (5 bases). The V gene lost 4 bases and the J gene lost 5 bases, with 17 bases spanning the gap. The CDR3 loop spans 15 amino acids. In germline, CDR1 is LGHDT, CDR2 YNNKEL (reference sequence). CDR3 sequence: CASSLQRAGGYGYTF. The DNA of the CDR3 is TGTGCCAGCAGCCTCCAACGAGCGGGGGGTTATGGCTACACCTTC.

This chain uses TRBV20-1 with TRBJ2-3; 10 bases line up with TRBD1. Per germline, CDR1 DFQATT and CDR2 SNEGSKA (reference sequence). Trimming at V came to 5 bases and at J to 5 bases, leaving 4 bases not matched to a gene. This CDR3 is 13 amino acids long. The CDR3 reads CSAPGTGVDTQYF. Here the CDR3 DNA reads TGCAGTGCTCCCGGGACAGGGGTAGATACGCAGTATTTT.

This clonotype was recorded a few times. The rearrangement joins TRBV7-9 to TRBJ1-1; D may be TRBD1 (5 bases). The V and J ends lost 5 bases and 6 bases respectively, with 16 bases between them. The CDR3 totals 14 residues. The germline V gene has CDR1 SEHNR and CDR2 FQNEAQ (reference sequence). The chain's CDR3 is CASSPPGPGAEAFF. The DNA of the CDR3 is TGTGCCAGCAGCCCACCGGGACCTGGCGCTGAAGCTTTCTTT.

This clonotype was counted only a few times. The chain couples TRBV5-1 to TRBJ1-1, with D unclear. Germline-derived CDR1 and CDR2 are SGHRS and YFSETQ. The CDR3 contains 13 residues. Trimming shortened V by 3 bases and J by 0 bases, and 6 bases separated the two germline ends. The CDR3 spells CASSSMMNTEAFF. DNA of the CDR3: TGCGCCAGCAGCTCGATGATGAACACTGAAGCTTTCTTT.

Remarks on this clonotype: With a much larger clone just one base away, this may be a read error. The gene calls are TRBV6-2 or TRBV6-3 and TRBJ2-7; possibly TRBD2 for D (6 bases). The CDR3 extends over 16 amino acids. The germline CDR1 and CDR2 sequences are MNHEY and SVGEGT. The CDR3 protein is CASSYPQGGVSYKQYF. CDR3 nucleotide sequence: TGTGCCAGCAGTTACCCCCAAGGAGGGGTTAGCTACAAGCAGTACTTC.

V is TRBV12-3 or TRBV12-4 and J is TRBJ1-2; maybe TRBD1 (6 bases). The CDR3 length is 15 residues. Trimming took 5 bases from V and 3 from J, leaving 16 bases between them. The DNA for the CDR3 is TGTGCCAGCAGTGGTCCGACAGGACTCGACTATGGCTACACCTTC. This translates into CASSGPTGLDYGYTF.

This clonotype was seen a few times. V and J are TRBV25-1 and TRBJ2-1; TRBD2 matches 16 bases. Trimming removed 3 bases from V and 2 bases from J; junction bases left unmatched: 7. The CDR3 consists of 19 residues. Germline V lookup: CDR1 MGHDK, CDR2 SYGVNS. CDR3 nucleotides: TGTGCCAGCAGTGAGATCCCCGGGACTAGCGGGAGGGCCTACAATGAGCAGTTCTTC. This translates into CASSEIPGTSGRAYNEQFF.

This clonotype was counted at least ten times. The chain has TRBV12-3 or TRBV12-4 and TRBJ2-3; D not resolved. The CDR3 consists of 14 residues. Trimming left V 3 bases short and J 4 bases short, with 11 bases between. CDR3 sequence reads: CASSFRYRPDTQYF. Written as DNA, the CDR3 is TGTGCCAGCAGTTTTCGTTACCGTCCAGATACGCAGTATTTT.

This clonotype was seen a few times. This CDR3 is CASSIGQGGNEKLFF. DNA for the CDR3: TGTGCCAGCAGCATCGGACAGGGAGGGAATGAAAAACTGTTTTTT. The chain is built from TRBV7-9 and TRBJ1-4; 8 positions agree with TRBD1. The germline V gene encodes CDR1 SEHNR and CDR2 FQNEAQ (reference sequence). There are 15 residues in the CDR3. The J segment lost 5 bases and the V segment lost 5 bases, leaving 7 bases of the junction unmatched.

The J gene is TRBJ2-3, the V gene TRBV5-1, with 7 positions matching TRBD2. Germline CDR1 is SGHRS and CDR2 is YFSETQ. The CDR3 is 16 residues long. V was pared by 4 bases and J by 2 bases, with 10 bases of the junction left unmatched. This CDR3 is CASSTGTTTFTDTQYF. In DNA form, the CDR3 reads TGCGCCAGCAGCACCGGGACTACGACCTTCACAGATACGCAGTATTTT. The variable domain in full, completed from reference TRBV5-1 and TRBJ2-3, reads KAGVTQTPRYLIKTRGQQVTLSCSPISGHRSVSWYQQTPGQGLQFLFEYFSETQRNKGNFPGRFSGRQFSNSRSEMNVSTLELGDSALYLCASSTGTTTFTDTQYFGPGTRLTVL.

This clonotype was counted only a few times. The V call is TRBV5-1, the J call TRBJ2-1; 10 positions match TRBD2. Germline V gives CDR1 SGHRS, CDR2 YFSETQ. Trimming took 5 bases from V and 4 from J; bases not matched to a gene: 9. This CDR3 is 16 amino acids long. Here the CDR3 DNA reads TGCGCCAGCAGGTCGAGCGGGGGGGCCCCATACAATGAGCAGTTCTTC. It encodes CASRSSGGAPYNEQFF.

There are many counts of this clonotype. The genes are TRBV7-2 and TRBJ1-5; D gene uncertain. The CDR3 has 15 residues. Germline assignment: CDR1 SGHTA and CDR2 FQGNSA. Trimming took off 3 bases at V and 3 bases at J, with 12 bases between the two ends. CDR3 region: CASSLAGRINQPQHF. The CDR3 nucleotides read TGTGCCAGCAGCTTGGCGGGTCGTATCAATCAGCCCCAGCATTTT.

The rearrangement joins TRBV5-8 to TRBJ1-1, with TRBD1 as a possible D gene (6 bases). The ends were cut back, 4 bases at V and 11 bases at J, with 15 bases in the middle. The CDR3 covers 12 residues. Germline loops: CDR1 SGHTS, CDR2 YDEGEE. The DNA for the CDR3 is TGTGCCAGCAGCCTAGAAAGACAGGTGGCTTTCTTT. Its protein is CASSLERQVAFF.

This clonotype was observed many times. V gene TRBV20-1 combines with J gene TRBJ1-1; D remains unclear. The CDR3 spans 10 residues. From germline, CDR1 is DFQATT and CDR2 SNEGSKA (reference sequence). The CDR3 spells CAPGNTEAFF. The CDR3 DNA reads as TGCGCCCCAGGAAACACTGAAGCTTTCTTT.

This clonotype was observed a few times. The CDR3 sequence: CASSDGQRYEQYF. As DNA, the CDR3 is TGTGCCAGCAGTGACGGACAGCGCTACGAGCAGTACTTC. This chain joins TRBV6-1 and TRBJ2-7; tentatively, D is TRBD1 (6 bases). V lost 3 bases, J lost 3 bases, and 9 bases lay in between. Germline values: CDR1 MNHNS, CDR2 SASEGT. This CDR3 has 13 residues.